The clone carrying this T cell receptor (beta chain) was observed once. This entry comes from a study of blood T cell repertoires in COVID-19. On the study more broadly: Material from acute and convalescent COVID-19 was sourced from the United States, Italy and Spain. T cells, B-cell-depleted T cells, or PBMCs provided the cDNA or gDNA that served as material.

This CDR3 is 15 amino acids long. CDR1 and CDR2 (germline): SGHTA, FQGNSA. V shed 8 bases and J shed 1 base, with 17 bases lying between them. Profiled with immunoSEQ multiplex PCR; TCRdb holds only in-frame clones, not every one. The table has about 220,000 clones, over 80% seen once; the top ten hold approximately 5.4%. The chain uses TRBV7-2 and TRBJ1-1; possible D gene TRBD1, 5 bases. Source material: peripheral blood. The sequence was collected from a human donor in a cohort sampled during active COVID-19. The DNA of the CDR3 is TGTGCCAGCGCCTACCTTACCACAGGGAACACTGAAGCTTTCTTT. Translating it yields CASAYLTTGNTEAFF.